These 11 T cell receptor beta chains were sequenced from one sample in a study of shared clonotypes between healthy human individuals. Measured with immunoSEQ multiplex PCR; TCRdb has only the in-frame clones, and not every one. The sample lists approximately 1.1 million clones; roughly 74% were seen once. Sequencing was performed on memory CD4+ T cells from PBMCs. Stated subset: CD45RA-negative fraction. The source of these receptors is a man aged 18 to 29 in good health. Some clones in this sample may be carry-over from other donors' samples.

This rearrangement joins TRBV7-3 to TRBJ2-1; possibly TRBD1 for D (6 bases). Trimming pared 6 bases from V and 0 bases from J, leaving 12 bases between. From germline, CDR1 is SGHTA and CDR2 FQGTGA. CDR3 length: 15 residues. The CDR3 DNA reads TGTGCCAGCAGTCAAACGGGACACTCCTACAATGAGCAGTTCTTC. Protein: CASSQTGHSYNEQFF.

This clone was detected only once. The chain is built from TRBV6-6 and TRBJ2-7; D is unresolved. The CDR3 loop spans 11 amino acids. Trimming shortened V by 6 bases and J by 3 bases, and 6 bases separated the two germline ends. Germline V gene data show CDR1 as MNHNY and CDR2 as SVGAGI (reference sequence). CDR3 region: CASRGNYEQYF. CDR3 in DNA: TGTGCCAGCAGGGGAAACTACGAGCAGTACTTC.

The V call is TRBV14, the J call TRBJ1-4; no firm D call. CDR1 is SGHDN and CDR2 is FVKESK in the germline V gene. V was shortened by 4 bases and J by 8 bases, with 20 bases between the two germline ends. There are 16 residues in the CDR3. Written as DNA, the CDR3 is TGTGCCAGCAGCCGTGAAGATAAGTTTTTTGGGGAAAAACTGTTTTTT. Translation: CASSREDKFFGEKLFF. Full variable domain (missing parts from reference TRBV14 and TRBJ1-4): EAGVTQFPSHSVIEKGQTVTLRCDPISGHDNLYWYRRVMGKEIKFLLHFVKESKQDESGMPNNRFLAERTGGTYSTLKVQPAELEDSGVYFCASSREDKFFGEKLFFGSGTQLSVL.

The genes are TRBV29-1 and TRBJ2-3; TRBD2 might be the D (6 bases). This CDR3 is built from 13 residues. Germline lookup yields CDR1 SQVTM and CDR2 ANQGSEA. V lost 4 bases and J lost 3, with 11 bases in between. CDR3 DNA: TGCAGCGTTGTCGCGGGGCGGACAGATACGCAGTATTTT. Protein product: CSVVAGRTDTQYF.

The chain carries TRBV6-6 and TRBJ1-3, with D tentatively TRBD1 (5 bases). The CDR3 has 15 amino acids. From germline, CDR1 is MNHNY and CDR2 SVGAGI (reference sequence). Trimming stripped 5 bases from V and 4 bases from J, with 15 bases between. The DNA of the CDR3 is TGTGCCAGCAGTACCCCGGGGGGGATCGGAAACACCATATATTTT. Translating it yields CASSTPGGIGNTIYF.

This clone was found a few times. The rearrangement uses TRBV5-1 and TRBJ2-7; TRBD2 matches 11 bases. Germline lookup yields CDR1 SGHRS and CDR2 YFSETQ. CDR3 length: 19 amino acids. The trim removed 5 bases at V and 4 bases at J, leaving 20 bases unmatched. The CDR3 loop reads CASSQTGLAGLTLGYEQYF. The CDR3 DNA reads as TGCGCCAGCAGTCAAACCGGACTAGCGGGCCTAACCCTGGGGTACGAGCAGTACTTC.

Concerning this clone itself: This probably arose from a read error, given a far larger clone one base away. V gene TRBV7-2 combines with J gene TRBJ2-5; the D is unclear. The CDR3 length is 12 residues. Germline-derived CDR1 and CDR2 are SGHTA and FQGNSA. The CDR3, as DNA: TGTGCCAGCAGGCGACTGGAAGAGACCCGGTACTTC. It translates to CASRRLEETRYF.

The CDR3: CASSLRLAGTTLETQYF. Written as DNA, the CDR3 is TGCGCCAGCAGCTTACGACTAGCGGGGACCACCCTAGAGACCCAGTACTTC. The chain joins TRBV5-1 to TRBJ2-5, with 11 bases matching TRBD2. V lost 2 bases to trimming and J lost 4 bases; unmatched junction nucleotides: 10. CDR3 size: 17 residues. The germline gives CDR1 SGHRS, CDR2 YFSETQ. The whole variable domain, filled in from reference TRBV5-1 and TRBJ2-5, reads KAGVTQTPRYLIKTRGQQVTLSCSPISGHRSVSWYQQTPGQGLQFLFEYFSETQRNKGNFPGRFSGRQFSNSRSEMNVSTLELGDSALYLCASSLRLAGTTLETQYFGPGTRLLVL.

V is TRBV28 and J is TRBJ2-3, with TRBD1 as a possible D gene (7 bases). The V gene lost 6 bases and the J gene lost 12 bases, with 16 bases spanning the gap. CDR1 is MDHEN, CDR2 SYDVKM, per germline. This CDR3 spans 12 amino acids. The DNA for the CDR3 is TGTGCCAGCAGATCTCCAGGGGGAGGTCAGTATTTT. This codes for CASRSPGGGQYF.

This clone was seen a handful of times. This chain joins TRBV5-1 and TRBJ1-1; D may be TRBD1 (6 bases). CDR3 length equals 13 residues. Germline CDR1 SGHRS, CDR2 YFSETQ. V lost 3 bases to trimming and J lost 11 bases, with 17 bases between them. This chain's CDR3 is CASSSWSGGLAFF. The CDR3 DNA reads TGCGCCAGCAGCTCCTGGTCGGGGGGCTTGGCTTTCTTT.

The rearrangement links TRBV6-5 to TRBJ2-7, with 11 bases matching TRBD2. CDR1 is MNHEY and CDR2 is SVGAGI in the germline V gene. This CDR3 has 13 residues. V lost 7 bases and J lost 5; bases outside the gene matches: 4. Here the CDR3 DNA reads TGTGCCAGCAAGACTAGCGGGATCCACGAGCAGTACTTC. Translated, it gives CASKTSGIHEQYF.